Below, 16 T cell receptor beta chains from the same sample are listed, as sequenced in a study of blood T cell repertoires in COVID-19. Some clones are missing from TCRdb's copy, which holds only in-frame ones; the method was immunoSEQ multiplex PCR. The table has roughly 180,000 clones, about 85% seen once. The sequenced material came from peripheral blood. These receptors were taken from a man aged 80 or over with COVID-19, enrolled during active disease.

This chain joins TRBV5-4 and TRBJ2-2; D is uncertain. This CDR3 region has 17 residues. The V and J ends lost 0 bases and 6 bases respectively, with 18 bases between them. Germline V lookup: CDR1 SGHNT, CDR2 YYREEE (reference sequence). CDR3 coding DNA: TGTGCCAGCAGCTTGGAACCTGAGAAGATGTTGGCCGGGGAGCTGTTTTTT. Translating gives CASSLEPEKMLAGELFF.

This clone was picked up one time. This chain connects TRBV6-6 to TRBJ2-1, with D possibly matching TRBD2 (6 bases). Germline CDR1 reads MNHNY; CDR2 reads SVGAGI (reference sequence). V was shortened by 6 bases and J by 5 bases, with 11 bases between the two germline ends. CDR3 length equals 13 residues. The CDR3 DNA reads TGTGCCAGCAGCCTGGGACTGAACAATGAGCAGTTCTTC. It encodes CASSLGLNNEQFF.

The CDR3 loop reads CASSPDRVPNYGYTF. CDR3 DNA sequence: TGTGCCAGCTCCCCAGACAGGGTTCCTAACTATGGCTACACCTTC. The V gene is TRBV18, the J gene TRBJ1-2; 7 bases are a match to TRBD1. Germline CDR1 is KGHSH and CDR2 is LQKENI. The CDR3 has 15 amino acids. After removal of 6 bases from V and 0 bases from J, the junction contained 7 bases not matched to a gene.

The CDR3 DNA sequence: TGCGCCAGCAGCCAAGATCGCGCGGGACAGGGACCCTATGGCTACACCTTC. Translating gives CASSQDRAGQGPYGYTF. This rearrangement joins TRBV4-1 to TRBJ1-2; 9 nucleotides align to TRBD1. Per the germline V gene, CDR1 is MGHRA and CDR2 is YSYEKL. V was pared by 0 bases and J by 4 bases, with 9 bases of the junction left unmatched. The CDR3 length is 17 residues.

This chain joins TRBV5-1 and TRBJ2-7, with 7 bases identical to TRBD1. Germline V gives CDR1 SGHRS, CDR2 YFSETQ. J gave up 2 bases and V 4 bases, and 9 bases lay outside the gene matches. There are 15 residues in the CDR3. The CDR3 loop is CASSPRQGTAYEQYF. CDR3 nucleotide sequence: TGCGCCAGCAGCCCACGACAGGGAACGGCCTACGAGCAGTACTTC. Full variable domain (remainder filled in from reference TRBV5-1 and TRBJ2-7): KAGVTQTPRYLIKTRGQQVTLSCSPISGHRSVSWYQQTPGQGLQFLFEYFSETQRNKGNFPGRFSGRQFSNSRSEMNVSTLELGDSALYLCASSPRQGTAYEQYFGPGTRLTVT.

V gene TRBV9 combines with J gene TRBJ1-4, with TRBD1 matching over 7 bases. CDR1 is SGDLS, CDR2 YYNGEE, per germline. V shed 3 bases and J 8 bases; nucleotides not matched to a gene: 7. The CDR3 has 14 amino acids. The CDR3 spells CASSEGAWVEKLFF. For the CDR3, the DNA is TGTGCCAGCAGCGAGGGGGCCTGGGTGGAAAAACTGTTTTTT.

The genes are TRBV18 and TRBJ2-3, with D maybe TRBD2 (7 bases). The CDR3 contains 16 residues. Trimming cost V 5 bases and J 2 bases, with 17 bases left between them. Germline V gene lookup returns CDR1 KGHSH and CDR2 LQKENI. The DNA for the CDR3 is TGTGCCAGCTCAGGGGCCCCGGGGGGCACCACAGATACGCAGTATTTT. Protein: CASSGAPGGTTDTQYF.

DNA of the CDR3: TGCGCCAGCAGCCAAGACGTTTTCTCTGAAGCTTTCTTT. Amino acid sequence: CASSQDVFSEAFF. The J gene is TRBJ1-1, the V gene TRBV4-3; D is ambiguous. This CDR3 spans 13 amino acids. CDR1 is LGHNA, CDR2 YSLEER, per germline. V lost 0 bases and J lost 6, with 8 bases in between.

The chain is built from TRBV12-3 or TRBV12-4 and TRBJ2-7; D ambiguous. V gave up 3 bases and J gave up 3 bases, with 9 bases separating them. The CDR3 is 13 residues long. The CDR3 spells CASSFRRLYEQYF. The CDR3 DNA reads TGTGCCAGCAGTTTTCGCCGACTCTACGAGCAGTACTTC.

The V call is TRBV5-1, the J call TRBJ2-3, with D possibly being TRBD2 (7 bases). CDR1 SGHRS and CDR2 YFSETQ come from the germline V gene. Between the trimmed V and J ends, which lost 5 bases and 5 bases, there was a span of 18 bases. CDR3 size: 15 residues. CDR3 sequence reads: CASRLGGGQRDTQYF. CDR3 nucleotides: TGCGCCAGCAGATTAGGCGGGGGCCAGAGAGATACGCAGTATTTT.

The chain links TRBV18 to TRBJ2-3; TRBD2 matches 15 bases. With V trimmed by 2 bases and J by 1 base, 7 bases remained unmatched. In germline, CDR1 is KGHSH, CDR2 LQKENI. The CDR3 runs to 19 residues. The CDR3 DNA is TGTGCCAGCTCACCATGGACTAGCGGGGGGGTCGATGGCACAGATACGCAGTATTTT. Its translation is CASSPWTSGGVDGTDTQYF. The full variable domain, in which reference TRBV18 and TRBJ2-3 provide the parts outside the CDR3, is NAGVMQNPRHLVRRRGQEARLRCSPMKGHSHVYWYRQLPEEGLKFMVYLQKENIIDESGMPKERFSAEFPKEGPSILRIQQVVRGDSAAYFCASSPWTSGGVDGTDTQYFGPGTRLTVL.

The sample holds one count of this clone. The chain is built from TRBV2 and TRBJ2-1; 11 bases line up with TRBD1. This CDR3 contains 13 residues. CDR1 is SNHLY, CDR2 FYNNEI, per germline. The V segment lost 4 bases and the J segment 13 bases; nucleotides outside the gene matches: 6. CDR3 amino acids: CASSAFGTGGQFF. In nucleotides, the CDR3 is TGTGCCAGCAGTGCTTTCGGGACAGGGGGTCAGTTCTTC.

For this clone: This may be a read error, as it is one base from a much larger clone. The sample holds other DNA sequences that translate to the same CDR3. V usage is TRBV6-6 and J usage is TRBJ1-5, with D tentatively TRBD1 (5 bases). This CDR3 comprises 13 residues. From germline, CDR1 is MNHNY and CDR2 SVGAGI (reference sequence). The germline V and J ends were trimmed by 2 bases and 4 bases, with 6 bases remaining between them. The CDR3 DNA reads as TGTGCCAGCAGTTACGGGGCGAATCAGCCCCAGCATTTT. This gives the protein CASSYGANQPQHF.

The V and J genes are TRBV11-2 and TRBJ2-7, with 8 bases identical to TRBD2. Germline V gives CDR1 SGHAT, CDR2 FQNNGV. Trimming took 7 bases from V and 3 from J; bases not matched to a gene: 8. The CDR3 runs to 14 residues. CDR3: CASTHWGLGYEQYF. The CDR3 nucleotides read TGTGCCAGCACCCATTGGGGACTAGGCTACGAGCAGTACTTC.

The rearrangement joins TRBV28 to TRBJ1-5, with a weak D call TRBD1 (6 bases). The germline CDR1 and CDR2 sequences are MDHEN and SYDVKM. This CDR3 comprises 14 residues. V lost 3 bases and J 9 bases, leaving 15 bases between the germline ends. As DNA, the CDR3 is TGTGCCAGCAGTTTGGGACAAACTTTACTGCCCCAGCATTTT. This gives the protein CASSLGQTLLPQHF.

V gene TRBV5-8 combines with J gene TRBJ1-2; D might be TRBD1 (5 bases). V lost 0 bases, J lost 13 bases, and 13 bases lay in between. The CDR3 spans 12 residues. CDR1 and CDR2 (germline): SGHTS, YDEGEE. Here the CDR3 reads CASSLAGGACTF. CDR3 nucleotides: TGTGCCAGCAGCTTGGCGGGAGGGGCTTGCACCTTC.